This T cell receptor (beta chain) was profiled in a study of blood T cell repertoires in COVID-19. This CDR3 spans 15 amino acids. Germline V CDR1 and CDR2: SGHRS, YFSETQ. Between the trimmed V and J ends, which lost 7 bases and 4 bases, there was a span of 17 bases. Clones were read by immunoSEQ multiplex PCR, and TCRdb kept only the in-frame ones, dropping some. The sample carries 150,000 or so clones, around 80% recorded once. The source is a woman in her sixties who had recovered from COVID-19. The sequenced sample consisted of PBMCs or T cells enriched from blood (not recorded which). This chain connects TRBV5-1 to TRBJ1-4; D is possibly TRBD1 (5 bases). The CDR3 DNA reads as TGCGCCAGCCGATCCAGGGTTCTTGGTAATGAAAAACTGTTTTTT. Amino acid sequence: CASRSRVLGNEKLFF.